This T cell receptor beta chain was identified in a study of PD-1 blockade in classical Hodgkin lymphoma. All patients relapsed after autologous stem cell transplantation, and brentuximab vedotin exposure varied. From thawed PBMCs, CD4+ T cells were purified using magnetic negative selection. Per germline, CDR1 LNHDA and CDR2 SQIVND (reference sequence). The CDR3 spans 16 residues. Losses at the gene ends were 5 bases for V and 2 bases for J; bases not matched to a gene: 7. Libraries were prepared by immunoSEQ multiplex PCR; TCRdb keeps only in-frame clonotypes and omits some of them. The repertoire consists of fewer than 8,500 clones, with about 77% occurring once and the leading ten covering about 4%.

The J gene is TRBJ1-2, the V gene TRBV19; 11 positions agree with TRBD1. The sequence came from a human donor with classical Hodgkin lymphoma. This specimen consisted of CD4+ T cells from blood, obtained at baseline. The CDR3 bases are TGTGCCAGTAGTCCCTGGACAGGGGGCTTAAACTATGGCTACACCTTC. Translated, it gives CASSPWTGGLNYGYTF.